Each of the 10 T cell receptor beta chains below was sequenced from the same sample in a study of OX40 agonist ivuxolimab in advanced cancers. Data came from immunoSEQ multiplex PCR; TCRdb stores just in-frame clones and leaves some out. This table holds some 45,000 clones, about 90% found once. The sequenced sample was CD4+ or CD8+ T cells sorted from blood, obtained in a trial of the OX40 agonist ivuxolimab. These receptors originate from an adult with an advanced solid tumor such as melanoma, head and neck, liver or kidney cancer.

This clone was counted a single time. This chain links TRBV7-9 with TRBJ2-7; D not certain. Trimming removed 0 bases from V and 6 bases from J, with 6 bases in between. CDR1 SEHNR and CDR2 FQNEAQ come from the germline V gene (reference sequence). The CDR3 is 12 amino acids. The CDR3: CASSLAGSEQYF. CDR3 nucleotide sequence: TGTGCCAGCAGCTTAGCGGGAAGCGAGCAGTACTTC.

This chain connects TRBV5-5 to TRBJ2-7, with TRBD1 as a possible D gene (6 bases). CDR1 is SGHKS, CDR2 YYEKEE, per germline (reference sequence). The CDR3 totals 13 residues. Trimming cost V 3 bases and J 2 bases, with 9 bases left between them. The CDR3: CASSWGPAYEQYF. The CDR3 DNA sequence: TGTGCCAGCAGCTGGGGGCCAGCCTACGAGCAGTACTTC.

The chain carries TRBV5-4 and TRBJ2-1; 8 bases are shared with TRBD2. With 6 bases clipped from V and 8 bases from J, the junction kept 13 bases outside the gene matches. CDR1 is SGHNT and CDR2 is YYREEE in the germline V gene (reference sequence). This CDR3 is 15 amino acids long. The CDR3 sequence: CASTWAPAGGHEQFF. CDR3 DNA sequence: TGTGCCAGCACCTGGGCACCTGCGGGAGGCCATGAGCAGTTCTTC.

The chain employs TRBV28 and TRBJ1-1; weak D call: TRBD1 (6 bases). This CDR3 contains 12 residues. V was trimmed by 8 bases and J by 3 bases, leaving 10 bases between them. Per the germline V gene, CDR1 is MDHEN and CDR2 is SYDVKM. CDR3 residues: CASVQGYTEAFF. In DNA form, the CDR3 reads TGTGCCAGCGTTCAGGGGTACACTGAAGCTTTCTTT.

The gene calls are TRBV28 and TRBJ1-1; 8 bases are shared with TRBD1. This CDR3 has 14 residues. Germline V gene sequence: CDR1 MDHEN, CDR2 SYDVKM. Trimming cost V 5 bases and J 4 bases; bases outside gene matches: 6. The CDR3 coding sequence is TGTGCCAGCAGTCTAGACAGGGGAGGCACTGAAGCTTTCTTT. This codes for CASSLDRGGTEAFF.

This rearrangement joins TRBV6-6 to TRBJ2-7; 7 nucleotides align to TRBD1. This CDR3 is built from 13 residues. CDR1 is MNHNY and CDR2 is SVGAGI in the germline V gene (reference sequence). After removal of 4 bases from V and 2 bases from J, the junction contained 2 bases not matched to a gene. In DNA form, the CDR3 reads TGTGCCAGCAGTTTCGACAGGGCCTACGAGCAGTACTTC. This codes for CASSFDRAYEQYF.

This chain uses TRBV2 with TRBJ2-1; 10 bases are shared with TRBD2. The CDR3 runs to 14 residues. Germline trimming cut 11 bases from V and 6 bases from J; bases unmatched to any gene: 10. Germline values: CDR1 SNHLY, CDR2 FYNNEI. CDR3 coding DNA: TGTGCCTCTAGGTCACTAGCGGGAAGCAATGAGCAGTTCTTC. Translated: CASRSLAGSNEQFF.

This chain links TRBV5-5 with TRBJ1-5; D may be TRBD1 (6 bases). The CDR3 is 16 amino acids. V lost 0 bases and J lost 3, with 13 bases in between. Germline V lookup: CDR1 SGHKS, CDR2 YYEKEE (reference sequence). CDR3 in DNA: TGTGCCAGCAGCTTGGGGGACAATGGCCTCAATCAGCCCCAGCATTTT. Residues: CASSLGDNGLNQPQHF.

The chain couples TRBV28 to TRBJ1-6, with D perhaps matching TRBD1 (5 bases). The CDR3 runs 16 residues. Trimming took 5 bases from V and 6 from J, leaving 17 bases between them. Germline V gene lookup returns CDR1 MDHEN and CDR2 SYDVKM. The CDR3, as DNA: TGTGCCAGCAGTGGTAGCAGGGACCGGATTAATTCACCCCTCCACTTT. Protein sequence: CASSGSRDRINSPLHF.

The rearrangement joins TRBV4-1 to TRBJ1-2; the D gene is possibly TRBD1 (5 bases). V lost 0 bases and J 2 bases, leaving 13 bases between the germline ends. The CDR3 totals 16 residues. Per germline, CDR1 MGHRA and CDR2 YSYEKL. The CDR3 DNA reads TGCGCCAGCAGCCAAGATGGGTGGGGCGCGAACTATGGCTACACCTTC. This sequence encodes CASSQDGWGANYGYTF.